This entry describes one T cell receptor beta chain. Its antigen is not yet known. The sample holds no much larger clone one base away, and base qualities are not on file. The source of the sample is a study of response to subunit inactivated influenza vaccine (dated by TCRdb to 2016 to 2018). Some background on the complete study: The study used deep quantitative T cell receptor repertoire profiling to track responses to a trivalent subunit inactivated influenza vaccine.

V was cut back by 5 bases and J by 4 bases, leaving a gap of 19 bases between them. The cysteine opens and the phenylalanine closes a CDR3 of 16 amino acids. The DNA shown is the 48-base CDR3, in frame from base 1. The germline V gene supplies CDR1 SGHTA and CDR2 FQGNSA. The library relied on RT-PCR. Sequencing instrument: Illumina HiSeq 2500. The raw public reads went through TCRdb reprocessing: fastp at Q25, MiXCR clone calling, in-frame beta chains kept. Each CDR3 protein appears once, grouped with its most common genes and DNA. Across this sample there are more than 450,000 distinct CDR3 sequences, with less than 10% seen only once. Around 13% of the sample belongs to the ten largest clones. Overall results and qualifications from the work: According to the authors, only a limited number of new T cells may be recruited by each seasonal influenza vaccination.

This TCR was recovered from a man between 50 and 69 years old who received an inactivated influenza vaccine. Donor details come from another sample of the same person, matched by shared clones. The sequence is built from TRBV7-2 and TRBJ2-3, with a tentative D call of TRBD1 or TRBD2, each matching 5 bases. The sequencing here drew on PBMCs from blood, taken less than 30 months after vaccination. The encoded CDR3 is CASSPKGGWGADTQYF. The DNA sequence follows: TGTGCCAGCAGCCCCAAGGGCGGGTGGGGCGCAGATACGCAGTATTTT.